Sequencing of this T cell receptor (beta chain) was carried out in a study of blood T cell repertoires in COVID-19. Study as a whole: PBMCs, B-cell-depleted T cells, or T cells were the source of the cDNA or gDNA that made up the material.

Germline loops: CDR1 SGHNT, CDR2 YYREEE (reference sequence). CDR3 length: 18 amino acids. The V and J ends lost 3 bases and 0 bases respectively, with 18 bases between them. In the study's own analysis: Amplification from reference gene primers served as the basis for estimated nucleated cell counts. Using immunoSEQ multiplex PCR, the repertoire was profiled, and TCRdb retains in-frame clones only, with some absent. The DNA gave D and trimming, while V, J and clone size come from that table. The data hold about 200,000 clones, with 88% observed a single time. The chain has TRBV5-4 and TRBJ2-2; tentative D call: TRBD2 (7 bases). Sequenced material: peripheral blood. This clonotype originated in a man aged 40-49 years with acute or convalescent COVID-19. CDR3 in DNA: TGTGCCAGCAGCTGGGGGTTAAGGGGGGGCCCGAACACCGGGGAGCTGTTTTTT. This sequence encodes CASSWGLRGGPNTGELFF.